This entry lists 30 T cell receptor beta chains sequenced from one sample in a study of T cell repertoires in cytomegalovirus infection. Antigens for these TCRs are unknown. MiXCR, run by TCRdb on the reads, gives a single entry per CDR3 protein. The data show about half a million distinct CDR3 sequences, approximately 42% seen once. Sample: cultured PBMCs, taken from culture after CMV antigen stimulation. These receptors all stem from a human donor in good health (CMV status not recorded). Some clones in this sample may be carry-over from other donors' samples.

The chain links TRBV12-3 or TRBV12-4 to TRBJ2-7; 9 bases map to TRBD2. This CDR3 is built from 15 residues. V lost 3 bases to trimming and J lost 2 bases; unmatched junction nucleotides: 5. The DNA of the CDR3 is TGTGCCAGCAGTTTCCCGACTAGCGGTACCTACGAGCAGTACTTC. Amino acid sequence: CASSFPTSGTYEQYF.

In this sample, this clonotype turned up many times. V is TRBV7-2 and J is TRBJ1-2; TRBD1 matches 9 bases. This CDR3 region has 14 residues. The V gene's germline CDR1 is SGHTA and CDR2 FQGNSA. V dropped 6 bases and J dropped 4; count of bases not matched to a gene: 6. CDR3 loop: CASRPTGGSYGYTF. The CDR3 region has the DNA TGTGCCAGCAGACCCACAGGGGGCAGCTATGGCTACACCTTC.

This chain links TRBV4-1 with TRBJ1-4; D call uncertain. Looked up from germline, CDR1 is MGHRA and CDR2 is YSYEKL. Trimming pared 1 base from V and 8 bases from J, leaving 11 bases between. The CDR3 consists of 14 residues. This CDR3 reads CASSQGHPGEKLFF. CDR3 DNA: TGCGCCAGCAGCCAAGGTCACCCGGGGGAAAAACTGTTTTTT.

There are a few counts of this clonotype. This sequence joins TRBV7-6 and TRBJ2-1; 7 bases line up with TRBD1. This CDR3 region has 15 residues. The V and J ends lost 3 bases and 5 bases, in that order; junction bases with no gene match: 7. Germline V gene sequence: CDR1 SGHVS, CDR2 FNYEAQ. The chain's CDR3 is CASSLGQGVNNEQFF. CDR3 DNA: TGTGCCAGCAGCTTGGGCCAGGGGGTTAACAATGAGCAGTTCTTC.

This chain connects TRBV6-6 to TRBJ1-4; unclear D gene. The CDR3 contains 13 residues. CDR1 is MNHNY and CDR2 is SVGAGI in the germline V gene (reference sequence). V was clipped by 2 bases and J by 3 bases, with 4 bases between them. The CDR3 sequence: CASSYRANEKLFF. CDR3 DNA: TGTGCCAGCAGTTACAGGGCTAATGAAAAACTGTTTTTT.

DNA for the CDR3: TGCAGTGCCTTGGGACTAGCGGATACGCAGTATTTT. Translating it yields CSALGLADTQYF. The V call is TRBV20-1, the J call TRBJ2-3; 10 nucleotides align to TRBD2. J lost 6 bases, V lost 6 bases, and 3 bases had no gene match. This CDR3 region has 12 residues. CDR1 is DFQATT, CDR2 SNEGSKA, per germline (reference sequence).

V usage is TRBV5-1 and J usage is TRBJ2-1; D perhaps matches TRBD2 (5 bases). Germline-derived CDR1 and CDR2 are SGHRS and YFSETQ. V lost 4 bases and J 0 bases, leaving 11 bases between the germline ends. The CDR3 is 15 residues long. CDR3 residues: CASSVNGGSYNEQFF. The CDR3 nucleotides are TGCGCCAGCAGCGTCAACGGAGGCTCCTACAATGAGCAGTTCTTC.

V is TRBV7-6 and J is TRBJ2-2; tentative D call: TRBD1 (6 bases). Trimming removed 4 bases from V and 6 bases from J, with 15 bases in between. Germline V gene data show CDR1 as SGHVS and CDR2 as FNYEAQ. The length of the CDR3 is 15 residues. Here the CDR3 reads CASSSGVPVAGELFF. For the CDR3, the DNA is TGTGCCAGCAGCTCAGGGGTCCCAGTAGCCGGGGAGCTGTTTTTT.

This clonotype has a single count. The gene calls are TRBV11-2 and TRBJ2-1, with D perhaps TRBD1 (7 bases). Germline CDR1 and CDR2: SGHAT and FQNNGV. The CDR3 covers 16 residues. Trimming took off 3 bases at V and 6 bases at J, with 18 bases between the two ends. CDR3 region: CASSFGRRGVFNEQFF. The CDR3 DNA follows: TGTGCCAGCAGCTTCGGGCGCAGGGGGGTTTTCAATGAGCAGTTCTTC.

At least ten counts were recorded for this clonotype. The chain combines TRBV7-2 with TRBJ2-1; TRBD2 aligns across 7 bases. Germline loops: CDR1 SGHTA, CDR2 FQGNSA. This CDR3 has 13 amino acids. V lost 9 bases to trimming and J lost 0 bases; unmatched junction nucleotides: 2. CDR3: CASRTSSYNEQFF. CDR3 bases: TGTGCCAGTCGGACTAGCTCCTACAATGAGCAGTTCTTC.

The chain uses TRBV3-1 and TRBJ2-3; D remains unclear. The CDR3 extends over 17 amino acids. The germline V gene has CDR1 LGHDT and CDR2 YNNKEL (reference sequence). The V end lost 7 bases, the J end lost 7 bases, and 27 bases lay between the germline ends. The CDR3 coding sequence is TGTGCCAGCACGCAGACCAGAGGACCTGCACTGGCGCATACGCAGTATTTT. It codes for CASTQTRGPALAHTQYF.

The chain employs TRBV2 and TRBJ2-1; no clear D gene. The CDR3 contains 11 residues. Germline V lookup: CDR1 SNHLY, CDR2 FYNNEI. Trimming took 6 bases from V and 15 from J, leaving 15 bases between them. This CDR3 reads CASSVNPVWFF. The CDR3, as DNA: TGTGCCAGCAGCGTGAATCCCGTATGGTTCTTC. The full variable domain, with the rest looked up from reference TRBV2 and TRBJ2-1, is EPEVTQTPSHQVTQMGQEVILRCVPISNHLYFYWYRQILGQKVEFLVSFYNNEISEKSEIFDDQFSVERPDGSNFTLKIRSTKLEDSAMYFCASSVNPVWFFGPGTRLTVL.

The sample holds a few counts of this clonotype. The chain employs TRBV6-4 and TRBJ1-5; D not certain. Trimming removed 1 base from V and 5 bases from J, with 15 bases in between. Germline V lookup: CDR1 MRHNA, CDR2 SNTAGT. The CDR3 spans 16 residues. CDR3: CASSDLVLQTDQPQHF. The CDR3 DNA reads TGTGCCAGCAGTGACTTGGTATTACAGACGGATCAGCCCCAGCATTTT.

V is TRBV6-2 or TRBV6-3 and J is TRBJ2-7, with 7 bases lining up with TRBD1. Trimming cost V 6 bases and J 5 bases; bases outside gene matches: 16. The CDR3 extends over 16 amino acids. Germline CDR1 and CDR2: MNHEY and SVGEGT. This CDR3 is CASRTYRDSGSHEQYF. CDR3 DNA sequence: TGTGCCAGCAGAACCTACCGGGACAGCGGATCCCACGAGCAGTACTTC.

The rearrangement joins TRBV19 to TRBJ1-5; no clear D. Trimming took off 3 bases at V and 0 bases at J, with 6 bases between the two ends. Germline-derived CDR1 and CDR2 are LNHDA and SQIVND (reference sequence). This CDR3 spans 14 amino acids. The CDR3 DNA sequence: TGTGCCAGTAGTATTGAGGATAGCAATCAGCCCCAGCATTTT. This translates into CASSIEDSNQPQHF.

The genes are TRBV28 and TRBJ1-5, with D tentatively TRBD1 (5 bases). Per germline, CDR1 MDHEN and CDR2 SYDVKM. The length of the CDR3 is 13 residues. Trimming took off 10 bases at V and 6 bases at J, with 16 bases between the two ends. CDR3 amino acids: CATARGVTQPQHF. Here the CDR3 DNA reads TGTGCCACAGCACGGGGGGTAACTCAGCCCCAGCATTTT.

This clonotype was found a few times. The gene calls are TRBV4-1 and TRBJ2-5; 14 bases agree with TRBD2. Germline V gives CDR1 MGHRA, CDR2 YSYEKL. CDR3 length equals 16 residues. Germline trimming cut 4 bases from V and 5 bases from J; bases unmatched to any gene: 6. CDR3 nucleotides: TGCGCCAGCAGCCCAAGCGGGACTAGCGGGGGTGAGACCCAGTACTTC. Amino acids: CASSPSGTSGGETQYF.

The chain couples TRBV7-9 to TRBJ2-7, with D uncertain. V lost 5 bases to trimming and J lost 3 bases, with 11 bases between them. CDR3 size: 13 residues. Germline V gives CDR1 SEHNR, CDR2 FQNEAQ (reference sequence). The CDR3 DNA sequence: TGTGCCAGCAGCCTTTTGAGTGGCTACGAGCAGTACTTC. Translating gives CASSLLSGYEQYF.

This rearrangement joins TRBV7-6 to TRBJ2-2, with TRBD1 matching 10 bases. There are 14 residues in the CDR3. V lost 5 bases and J lost 8; bases outside the gene matches: 5. Per the germline V gene, CDR1 is SGHVS and CDR2 is FNYEAQ. CDR3 nucleotides: TGTGCCAGCAGCCCTGACAGGGGGCAGGGGGAGCTGTTTTTT. Translated: CASSPDRGQGELFF.

The gene calls are TRBV6-2 or TRBV6-3 and TRBJ2-7; no clear D gene. The CDR3 loop spans 11 amino acids. The germline V gene encodes CDR1 MNHEY and CDR2 SVGEGT. V lost 9 bases, J lost 0 bases, and 6 bases lay in between. CDR3 coding DNA: TGTGCCAGTCGATTCTCCTACGAGCAGTACTTC. It specifies CASRFSYEQYF.

This chain uses TRBV5-6 with TRBJ2-1, with 9 nucleotides matching TRBD1. The CDR3 contains 13 residues. Germline trimming cut 5 bases from V and 9 bases from J; bases unmatched to any gene: 6. CDR1 is SGHDT, CDR2 YYEEEE, per germline. The CDR3 sequence is CASRQRQGGEQFF. Here the CDR3 DNA reads TGTGCCAGCAGACAGCGACAGGGGGGTGAGCAGTTCTTC.

This clonotype has at least ten counts. The V and J genes are TRBV7-2 and TRBJ2-1, with a possible D match to TRBD2 (6 bases). V was trimmed by 1 base and J by 4 bases, leaving 11 bases between them. The CDR3 is made up of 15 amino acids. Germline V CDR1 and CDR2: SGHTA, FQGNSA. CDR3: CASSLESGPYNEQFF. DNA for the CDR3: TGTGCCAGCAGCTTAGAGAGCGGGCCATACAATGAGCAGTTCTTC.

This chain uses TRBV29-1 with TRBJ2-1, with 8 bases that match TRBD2. The germline gives CDR1 SQVTM, CDR2 ANQGSEA. V shed 7 bases, J shed 7 bases, and the junction held 15 bases outside the gene matches. The CDR3 runs 15 residues. The CDR3 nucleotides are TGCAGCGGGCGGGTCCCTTTAGCGGGAAAGAATGAGCAGTTCTTC. This codes for CSGRVPLAGKNEQFF.

This clonotype turned up a few times. V gene TRBV27 combines with J gene TRBJ1-5; unclear D gene. CDR3 length equals 14 residues. From germline, CDR1 is MNHEY and CDR2 SMNVEV (reference sequence). Trimming removed 6 bases from V and 1 base from J, with 10 bases in between. CDR3: CASSRPGSNQPQHF. The CDR3 DNA is TGTGCCAGCAGCCGCCCGGGGAGCAATCAGCCCCAGCATTTT.

This clonotype appeared many times. This chain joins TRBV7-8 and TRBJ2-7, with 13 bases aligning to TRBD2. The junction had 6 bases not matched to a gene; V was cut back by 5 bases and J by 2 bases. Per the germline V gene, CDR1 is SGHVS and CDR2 is FQNEAQ. The CDR3 is 16 amino acids. The CDR3 region has the DNA TGTGCCAGCAGCCCAAGAACTAGCGGGAGGGCCTACGAGCAGTACTTC. It codes for CASSPRTSGRAYEQYF.

The V and J genes are TRBV6-8 and TRBJ2-5; TRBD2 matches 8 bases. Looked up from germline, CDR1 is MNHGY and CDR2 is SAAAGT. V was clipped by 2 bases and J by 6 bases; unmatched bases: 11. This CDR3 has 16 residues. As DNA, the CDR3 is TGTGCCAGCAGTTACCTGGTTGGCGGGGGGATGCAGACCCAGTACTTC. This codes for CASSYLVGGGMQTQYF.

DNA of the CDR3: TGCGCCAGCAGCCAAGATCGCTCGGGAAGGCAAGAGACCCAGTACTTC. Protein product: CASSQDRSGRQETQYF. This sequence joins TRBV4-3 and TRBJ2-5, with a tentative D call TRBD2 (5 bases). The germline V and J ends were trimmed by 0 bases and 2 bases, with 13 bases remaining between them. The CDR3 contains 16 residues. CDR1 is LGHNA and CDR2 is YSLEER in the germline V gene.

This chain uses TRBV6-1 with TRBJ2-5, with D possibly matching TRBD2 (5 bases). This CDR3 is built from 13 residues. Germline V lookup: CDR1 MNHNS, CDR2 SASEGT. The V and J ends lost 7 bases and 4 bases respectively, with 13 bases between them. CDR3 DNA: TGTGCCAGCACCGCGGAGGTGGGAGAGACCCAGTACTTC. Its translation: CASTAEVGETQYF.

This clonotype was recorded at least ten times. The genes are TRBV7-2 and TRBJ2-5; 13 bases match TRBD2. The ends lost 5 bases at V and 5 bases at J; junction bases unmatched: 8. The germline V gene has CDR1 SGHTA and CDR2 FQGNSA. The CDR3 runs 16 residues. The CDR3 DNA is TGTGCCAGCAGCCGTGTACTAGCGGGAGGGGGGGAGACCCAGTACTTC. This gives the protein CASSRVLAGGGETQYF.

This clonotype was recorded a few times. This chain joins TRBV6-1 and TRBJ2-6; D remains unclear. Germline V gene lookup returns CDR1 MNHNS and CDR2 SASEGT. V was pared by 2 bases and J by 0 bases, with 5 bases between. The length of the CDR3 is 15 residues. The CDR3 coding sequence is TGTGCCAGCAGTGAACCGACCTCTGGGGCCAACGTCCTGACTTTC. This codes for CASSEPTSGANVLTF.